These 3 T cell receptor beta chains share one sample of origin, sequenced in a study of T cell changes during pregnancy in multiple sclerosis. Method: immunoSEQ multiplex PCR; TCRdb's copy keeps in-frame clones and lacks some. The sample shows 90,000 to 150,000 clones, approximately 93% of them seen only once. The material sequenced was peripheral blood, taken before pregnancy. These receptors were collected from a female donor with multiple sclerosis, enrolled in a pregnancy study.

This chain uses TRBV7-9 with TRBJ2-2; TRBD2 matches 7 bases. The CDR3 runs to 14 residues. Losses at the gene ends were 8 bases for V and 7 bases for J; bases not matched to a gene: 10. Looked up from germline, CDR1 is SEHNR and CDR2 is FQNEAQ (reference sequence). Written as DNA, the CDR3 is TGTGCCAGCCGTATTGCGGGGGTGGACGGGGAGCTGTTTTTT. This gives the protein CASRIAGVDGELFF.

This chain uses TRBV28 with TRBJ2-1; the match to TRBD2 covers 9 bases. V lost 5 bases and J lost 0; bases outside the gene matches: 8. CDR1 MDHEN and CDR2 SYDVKM come from the germline V gene. This CDR3 region has 17 residues. The CDR3 DNA reads as TGTGCCAGCAGTACTCAGCGGGGGGCCAGCTCCTACAATGAGCAGTTCTTC. Translating it yields CASSTQRGASSYNEQFF.

This chain links TRBV6-4 with TRBJ1-1; no reliable D call. The CDR3 length is 13 residues. The V gene's germline CDR1 is MRHNA and CDR2 SNTAGT. V lost 7 bases and J 0 bases, leaving 9 bases between the germline ends. The CDR3 DNA follows: TGTGCCAGCAAGAGCGAGTTGAACACTGAAGCTTTCTTT. This encodes CASKSELNTEAFF.